The entry below describes one TCR beta chain. As yet, its antigen is unknown. This record comes from a study of cytomegalovirus exposure and HLA in healthy donors. Broader study findings: In a later analysis, several top co-occurrence clusters appeared linked to parvovirus B19, influenza, CMV and Epstein-Barr virus. Researchers left out some V segments, among them TRBV6-2 and TRBV6-3, as indistinguishable. An assumption of roughly uniform sequencing depth across donors underlay the presence/absence analyses. Many donors shared some public TCRs, even though most TCR sequences were rare.

The CDR3 runs 15 residues. Losses at the gene ends were 2 bases for V and 12 bases for J; bases not matched to a gene: 12. CDR1 and CDR2 (germline): SGHNT, YYREEE (reference sequence). PCR employed 60 Vbeta and 13 Jbeta primers. Produced via immunoSEQ multiplex PCR; TCRdb's table is partial and in-frame only. There are around 150,000 clones in the sample; around 77% occur only once, and 3.7% lies in the top ten. The sample comprised PBMCs. This rearrangement joins TRBV5-4 to TRBJ2-1; 9 nucleotides align to TRBD1. The TCR originated in a man under 40 in good health and CMV-seropositive. For the CDR3, the DNA is TGTGCCAGCAGCTTCCCGGGACAGGGCACGACCGGGCAGTTCTTC. Translation: CASSFPGQGTTGQFF.